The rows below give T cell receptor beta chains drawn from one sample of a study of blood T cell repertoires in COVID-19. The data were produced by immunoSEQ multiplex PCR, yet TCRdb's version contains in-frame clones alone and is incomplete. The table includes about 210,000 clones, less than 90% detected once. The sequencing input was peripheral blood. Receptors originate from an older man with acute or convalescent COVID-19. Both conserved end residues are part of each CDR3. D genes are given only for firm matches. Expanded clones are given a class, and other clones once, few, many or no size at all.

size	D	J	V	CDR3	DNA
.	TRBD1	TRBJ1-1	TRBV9	CASSADTGGGTEAFF	TGTGCCAGCAGCGCCGATACAGGGGGAGGCACTGAAGCTTTCTTT
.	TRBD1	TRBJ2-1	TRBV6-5	CASTPQGALLNEQFF	TGTGCCAGCACCCCACAGGGGGCGTTGTTGAATGAGCAGTTCTTC
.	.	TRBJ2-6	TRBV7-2	CASSLALGAGANVLTF	TGTGCCAGCAGCTTAGCTCTGGGAGCTGGGGCCAACGTCCTGACTTTC
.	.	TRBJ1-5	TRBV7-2	CASSPGGGRTFNQPQHF	TGTGCCAGCAGCCCCGGGGGGGGAAGGACTTTTAATCAGCCCCAGCATTTT
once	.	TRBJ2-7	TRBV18	CASSPRQSYEQYF	TGTGCCAGCTCACCACGACAGTCCTACGAGCAGTACTTC
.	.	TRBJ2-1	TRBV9	CASSVTPRGSSYNEQFF	TGTGCCAGCAGCGTCACCCCCCGGGGGAGCTCCTACAATGAGCAGTTCTTC
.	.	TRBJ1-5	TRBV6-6	CASSAISNQPQHF	TGTGCCAGCAGTGCTATTAGCAATCAGCCCCAGCATTTT
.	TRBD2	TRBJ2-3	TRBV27	CASKQRDSTDTQYF	TGTGCCAGCAAACAGCGGGATAGCACAGATACGCAGTATTTT
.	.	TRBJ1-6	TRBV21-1	CAIATGDSYNSPLHF	TGTGCCATCGCTACAGGGGACTCCTATAATTCACCCCTCCACTTT
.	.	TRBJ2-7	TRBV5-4	CASSLAGSYEQYF	TGTGCCAGCAGCTTGGCAGGGTCTTACGAGCAGTACTTC
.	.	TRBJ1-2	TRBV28	CASSLPPGGGYTF	TGTGCCAGCAGTTTACCCCCTGGGGGGGGCTACACCTTC
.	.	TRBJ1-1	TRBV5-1	CASSSQGSANTEAFF	TGCGCCAGCAGCTCCCAGGGGTCCGCGAACACTGAAGCTTTCTTT
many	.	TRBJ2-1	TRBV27	CASSSTLEQFF	TGTGCCAGCAGTTCGACTCTTGAGCAGTTCTTC
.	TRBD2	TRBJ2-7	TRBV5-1	CASSLQAGGPVEQYF	TGCGCCAGCAGCTTACAAGCGGGAGGGCCGGTGGAGCAGTACTTC
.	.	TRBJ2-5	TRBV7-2	CASSLREQGGTQYF	TGTGCCAGCAGCTTAAGGGAACAGGGTGGGACCCAGTACTTC
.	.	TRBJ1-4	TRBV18	CASSLREGMTNEKLFF	TGTGCCAGCTCTCTCCGGGAGGGGATGACTAATGAAAAACTGTTTTTT
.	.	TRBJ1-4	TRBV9	CASSPGQVTTEKLFF	TGTGCCAGCAGCCCAGGCCAAGTAACGACTGAAAAACTGTTTTTT
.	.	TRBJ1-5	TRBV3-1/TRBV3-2	CASSRDVPGGNQPQHF	TGTGCCAGCAGCCGAGATGTCCCAGGCGGCAATCAGCCCCAGCATTTT
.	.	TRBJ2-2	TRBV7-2	CASSLGQVSGELFF	TGTGCCAGCAGCTTGGGGCAGGTTTCCGGGGAGCTGTTTTTT
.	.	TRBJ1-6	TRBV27	CASSSSGEATSYNSPLHF	TGTGCCAGCAGTTCATCGGGTGAGGCGACTTCCTATAATTCACCCCTCCACTTT
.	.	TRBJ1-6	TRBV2	CASSERFNSPLHF	TGTGCCAGCAGTGAACGGTTCAATTCACCCCTCCACTTT